Shown below are 31 T cell receptor beta chains from a single sample sequenced in a study of Ad26.COV2.S vaccination and SARS-CoV-2 variants (dated by TCRdb to 2020 to 2022). According to the study, the label for this sample's treatment or condition signals: some 20 received Ad26.COV2.S at low or high dose, single or two shots; five or six received placebo; per-sample allocation not given. Repertoires of vaccine and placebo recipients were sequenced from samples collected on day 63 after the first injection. The library relied on the immunoSEQ multiplex PCR assay. TCRdb took this table from immuneACCESS and kept in-frame rearrangements with V and J called. Such tables lack part of the clones; where checked against another copy, unresolved V genes explain under half of the gap, and the rest is unexplained. The sample records fewer than 400,000 clones, 85% of which are singletons. The ten largest clones represent 2.1% of the sample.

The source was peripheral blood, collected in a trial of Ad26.COV2.S vaccine versus placebo. These receptors came from a person between 18 and 60 years old who received the Ad26.COV2.S COVID-19 vaccine or a placebo.

This clone was observed a single time. The chain employs TRBV19 and TRBJ1-2; no definite D call. Germline loops: CDR1 LNHDA, CDR2 SQIVND (reference sequence). CDR3 size: 13 residues. V lost 5 bases, J lost 2 bases, and 9 bases lay in between. The DNA of the CDR3 is TGTGCCAGTAGTTTACCCCGAAACTATGGCTACACCTTC. It translates to CASSLPRNYGYTF.

The genes are TRBV5-4 and TRBJ1-2; 9 positions match TRBD1. Germline CDR1 SGHNT, CDR2 YYREEE (reference sequence). The ends lost 3 bases at V and 0 bases at J; junction bases unmatched: 9. CDR3 length: 17 amino acids. The CDR3, as DNA: TGTGCCAGCAGCTCCGGGGGACAGGGACTCGCTAACTATGGCTACACCTTC. Its protein is CASSSGGQGLANYGYTF.

The chain joins TRBV10-3 to TRBJ1-5; a weak D match, TRBD1 (6 bases). Germline V gene lookup returns CDR1 ENHRY and CDR2 SYGVKD. This CDR3 has 15 amino acids. The ends were cut back, 8 bases at V and 1 base at J, with 15 bases in the middle. In nucleotides, the CDR3 is TGTGCCATCCGGCGGGGGCAGGGGAGCAATCAGCCCCAGCATTTT. Translation gives CAIRRGQGSNQPQHF.

This chain uses TRBV11-2 with TRBJ1-1; TRBD1 might be the D (6 bases). Trimming took off 1 base at V and 5 bases at J, with 14 bases between the two ends. The germline gives CDR1 SGHAT, CDR2 FQNNGV. The CDR3 runs 15 residues. DNA for the CDR3: TGTGCCAGCAGCTTAGGTACAGGGAGGTTGACTGAAGCTTTCTTT. Amino acids: CASSLGTGRLTEAFF. The variable domain in full, completed from reference TRBV11-2 and TRBJ1-1, reads EAGVAQSPRYKIIEKRQSVAFWCNPISGHATLYWYQQILGQGPKLLIQFQNNGVVDDSQLPKDRFSAERLKGVDSTLKIQPAKLEDSAVYLCASSLGTGRLTEAFFGQGTRLTVV.

The genes are TRBV11-2 and TRBJ2-1; 10 nucleotides match TRBD1. Trimming took 1 base from V and 15 from J; bases not matched to a gene: 12. The CDR3 has 15 amino acids. CDR1 and CDR2 from the germline V gene are SGHAT and FQNNGV. This CDR3 reads CASSLVTGGASVRFF. The CDR3 bases are TGTGCCAGCAGCTTAGTGACAGGGGGCGCATCCGTGCGGTTCTTC.

The rearrangement uses TRBV18 and TRBJ1-6; 7 bases are a match to TRBD1. Germline assignment: CDR1 KGHSH and CDR2 LQKENI. This CDR3 spans 15 amino acids. With V trimmed by 3 bases and J by 7 bases, 6 bases remained unmatched. The CDR3 nucleotides are TGTGCCAGCTCACCCGTACAGGGGCGGAATTCACCCCTCCACTTT. Translation gives CASSPVQGRNSPLHF.

This clone was detected only a few times. The chain couples TRBV2 to TRBJ1-1, with D unclear. CDR3 length: 13 amino acids. Trimming pared 6 bases from V and 0 bases from J, leaving 8 bases between. From germline, CDR1 is SNHLY and CDR2 FYNNEI. The CDR3 spells CASRGELNTEAFF. CDR3 nucleotide sequence: TGTGCCAGCAGGGGAGAATTGAACACTGAAGCTTTCTTT.

The rearrangement joins TRBV28 to TRBJ1-5, with no clear D. CDR1 is MDHEN and CDR2 is SYDVKM in the germline V gene. The CDR3 is made up of 13 amino acids. The germline V and J ends were trimmed by 4 bases and 7 bases, with 11 bases remaining between them. CDR3 sequence reads: CASSSHGMQPQHF. In DNA, the CDR3 is TGTGCCAGCAGTTCCCACGGAATGCAGCCCCAGCATTTT.

This sequence joins TRBV19 and TRBJ2-6; D is ambiguous. Trimming cost V 1 base and J 3 bases, with 10 bases left between them. The CDR3 consists of 16 residues. In germline, CDR1 is LNHDA, CDR2 SQIVND (reference sequence). The CDR3: CASSIGGVSGANVLTF. The DNA for the CDR3 is TGTGCCAGTAGTATAGGTGGAGTTAGTGGGGCCAACGTCCTGACTTTC.

The chain joins TRBV11-2 to TRBJ2-3; tentative D call: TRBD1 (7 bases). This CDR3 is 15 amino acids long. Germline CDR1 SGHAT, CDR2 FQNNGV. Trimming removed 1 base from V and 3 bases from J, with 11 bases in between. CDR3: CASSLVQGGTDTQYF. The CDR3 nucleotides read TGTGCCAGCAGCTTAGTTCAGGGGGGAACAGATACGCAGTATTTT.

The chain employs TRBV7-8 and TRBJ2-5; 13 bases are shared with TRBD2. Trimming cost V 5 bases and J 1 base; bases outside gene matches: 4. Germline-derived CDR1 and CDR2 are SGHVS and FQNEAQ. This CDR3 contains 16 residues. The CDR3 bases are TGTGCCAGCAGCCCCGGACTAGCGGGGGCCCAAGAGACCCAGTACTTC. Protein sequence: CASSPGLAGAQETQYF.

This sequence joins TRBV19 and TRBJ1-6; 7 bases line up with TRBD1. Germline V CDR1 and CDR2: LNHDA, SQIVND (reference sequence). J was trimmed by 6 bases and V by 5 bases; bases with no gene match: 4. This CDR3 region has 14 residues. The CDR3 region has the DNA TGTGCCAGTAGTTACAGGGGCAGTAATTCACCCCTCCACTTT. Protein product: CASSYRGSNSPLHF.

The V call is TRBV2, the J call TRBJ2-1, with D perhaps matching TRBD2 (5 bases). CDR1 SNHLY and CDR2 FYNNEI come from the germline V gene. There are 12 residues in the CDR3. Trimming pared 8 bases from V and 3 bases from J, leaving 8 bases between. CDR3 in DNA: TGTGCCAGCGGACTGGACTACAATGAGCAGTTCTTC. Translated: CASGLDYNEQFF.

The chain links TRBV24-1 to TRBJ1-5; 8 bases map to TRBD1. CDR1 and CDR2 from the germline V gene are KGHDR and SFDVKD. The CDR3 loop spans 14 amino acids. V was clipped by 9 bases and J by 7 bases; unmatched bases: 10. For the CDR3, the DNA is TGTGCCACCGCCCTGACAGGGGTGGGACAGCCCCAGCATTTT. Its translation is CATALTGVGQPQHF.

V is TRBV12-3 or TRBV12-4 and J is TRBJ1-2, with TRBD1 as a possible D gene (6 bases). Between the trimmed V and J ends, which lost 6 bases and 8 bases, there was a span of 13 bases. The CDR3 consists of 12 residues. The chain's CDR3 is CASSSYREGYTF. The CDR3 coding sequence is TGTGCCAGCAGCTCCTACAGGGAGGGCTACACCTTC.

The chain combines TRBV5-1 with TRBJ2-3, with TRBD2 identical over 7 bases. Germline V gene lookup returns CDR1 SGHRS and CDR2 YFSETQ. J lost 2 bases, V lost 0 bases, and 6 bases had no gene match. CDR3 length equals 16 residues. The CDR3 sequence is CASSLGSRGNTDTQYF. CDR3 DNA sequence: TGCGCCAGCAGCTTGGGTTCGCGGGGGAACACAGATACGCAGTATTTT.

As regards this clone: The same CDR3 arises from other DNA sequences in this sample as well. The rearrangement links TRBV2 to TRBJ1-2; possibly TRBD1 for D (6 bases). The CDR3 runs to 13 residues. The V end lost 2 bases, the J end lost 3 bases, and 7 bases lay between the germline ends. Germline V gene data show CDR1 as SNHLY and CDR2 as FYNNEI. The CDR3 DNA reads TGTGCCAGCAGTGAACAGGGGTACTATGGCTACACCTTC. This encodes CASSEQGYYGYTF.

A few counts support this clone. The rearrangement links TRBV14 to TRBJ1-1; D unresolved. CDR1 is SGHDN and CDR2 is FVKESK in the germline V gene. The germline V and J ends were trimmed by 1 base and 10 bases, with 13 bases remaining between them. This CDR3 has 13 residues. The DNA for the CDR3 is TGTGCCAGCAGCCAAGTTAAACATTCTGTAGCTTTCTTT. It is translated as CASSQVKHSVAFF.

The J gene is TRBJ2-2, the V gene TRBV7-3; 12 bases map to TRBD1. This CDR3 region has 18 residues. V was pared by 0 bases and J by 7 bases, with 9 bases of the junction left unmatched. The germline CDR1 and CDR2 sequences are SGHTA and FQGTGA. DNA for the CDR3: TGTGCCAGCAGCTTAACATCCCCGGGACAGGGGGCAGGCGGGGAGCTGTTTTTT. This translates into CASSLTSPGQGAGGELFF.

The chain has TRBV5-1 and TRBJ2-7, with TRBD1 matching 7 bases. Germline V lookup: CDR1 SGHRS, CDR2 YFSETQ. The CDR3 runs 14 residues. After removal of 3 bases from V and 7 bases from J, the junction contained 10 bases not matched to a gene. The CDR3 coding sequence is TGCGCCAGCAGCTCGACAGGGCCCTCGGGGGAGCAGTACTTC. As protein: CASSSTGPSGEQYF.

The chain carries TRBV18 and TRBJ2-1; D is perhaps TRBD1 (7 bases). V shed 4 bases and J shed 8 bases, with 15 bases lying between them. Germline CDR1 and CDR2: KGHSH and LQKENI. The CDR3 is made up of 14 amino acids. The CDR3 here is CASSRDREVHEQFF. The DNA for the CDR3 is TGTGCCAGCTCACGAGACAGGGAGGTCCATGAGCAGTTCTTC.

V and J are TRBV7-2 and TRBJ2-5, with 12 bases aligning to TRBD2. CDR1 is SGHTA and CDR2 is FQGNSA in the germline V gene. With V trimmed by 3 bases and J by 1 base, 3 bases remained unmatched. The CDR3 totals 16 residues. CDR3 sequence reads: CASSFSTSGGQETQYF. CDR3 DNA: TGTGCCAGCAGCTTCTCGACTAGCGGGGGCCAAGAGACCCAGTACTTC.

The J gene is TRBJ1-1, the V gene TRBV18; possible D gene TRBD1, 6 bases. Germline V gene sequence: CDR1 KGHSH, CDR2 LQKENI. Trimming pared 3 bases from V and 2 bases from J, leaving 13 bases between. This CDR3 has 15 residues. In DNA, the CDR3 is TGTGCCAGCTCACCGGGGGGGGCAGAAAACACTGAAGCTTTCTTT. It translates to CASSPGGAENTEAFF.

V is TRBV5-1 and J is TRBJ1-1, with D possibly being TRBD1 (5 bases). The V end lost 1 base, the J end lost 1 base, and 14 bases lay between the germline ends. In germline, CDR1 is SGHRS, CDR2 YFSETQ. The CDR3 sequence is 16 residues long. The CDR3 loop reads CASSLSAGAGNTEAFF. The CDR3 DNA follows: TGCGCCAGCAGCTTGTCTGCTGGGGCAGGGAACACTGAAGCTTTCTTT.

The gene calls are TRBV29-1 and TRBJ2-3, with TRBD2 as a possible D gene (7 bases). V was shortened by 7 bases and J by 5 bases, with 16 bases between the two germline ends. This CDR3 contains 13 residues. Germline CDR1 and CDR2: SQVTM and ANQGSEA. CDR3 amino acids: CSAGRGAQDTQYF. The CDR3 DNA reads as TGCAGCGCGGGGAGGGGGGCGCAAGATACGCAGTATTTT.

In this sample, this clone turned up once. V gene TRBV27 combines with J gene TRBJ1-5, with D unresolved. From germline, CDR1 is MNHEY and CDR2 SMNVEV (reference sequence). The CDR3 is 13 residues long. V lost 4 bases and J lost 5, with 9 bases in between. The CDR3 here is CASSWGWDQPQHF. The CDR3 DNA sequence: TGTGCCAGCAGTTGGGGATGGGATCAGCCCCAGCATTTT.

This clone was seen repeatedly, ten times or more. The V gene is TRBV14, the J gene TRBJ1-1, with D perhaps TRBD1 (6 bases). The CDR3 has 13 residues. Deletions cut 1 base from V and 10 bases from J, with 13 bases between. Germline V lookup: CDR1 SGHDN, CDR2 FVKESK. CDR3 amino acids: CASSQVQGGGAFF. CDR3 in DNA: TGTGCCAGCAGCCAAGTACAGGGAGGTGGAGCTTTCTTT.

The V gene is TRBV3-1 (or the pseudogene TRBV3-2), the J gene TRBJ2-3; TRBD2 aligns across 14 bases. The CDR3 extends over 20 amino acids. Germline CDR1 reads LGHDT; CDR2 reads YNNKEL (reference sequence). Trimming took 3 bases from V and 3 from J; bases not matched to a gene: 14. The CDR3 region has the DNA TGTGCCAGCAGCCAGTCGGGACTAGCGGGGGTCCTAGGAGGGACAGATACGCAGTATTTT. Amino acid sequence: CASSQSGLAGVLGGTDTQYF.

The chain employs TRBV3-1 (or the pseudogene TRBV3-2) and TRBJ1-5; maybe TRBD1 (5 bases). In germline, CDR1 is LGHDT, CDR2 YNNKEL (reference sequence). The CDR3 is 13 residues long. V was shortened by 1 base and J by 6 bases, with 7 bases between the two germline ends. The CDR3 loop reads CASSQGGGQPQHF. The CDR3 nucleotides are TGTGCCAGCAGCCAAGGGGGGGGTCAGCCCCAGCATTTT.

The gene calls are TRBV9 and TRBJ2-1; D may be TRBD2 (6 bases). CDR3 length: 16 residues. Looked up from germline, CDR1 is SGDLS and CDR2 is YYNGEE. Deletions cut 2 bases from V and 0 bases from J, with 12 bases between. CDR3 region: CASSVAGLSSYNEQFF. CDR3 nucleotides: TGTGCCAGCAGCGTGGCGGGACTCAGCTCCTACAATGAGCAGTTCTTC.

The V gene is TRBV4-1, the J gene TRBJ2-5; D unclear. V lost 1 base to trimming and J lost 1 base, with 10 bases between them. Germline V CDR1 and CDR2: MGHRA, YSYEKL. This CDR3 comprises 15 residues. Here the CDR3 DNA reads TGCGCCAGCAGCCAAGGGGTGGTGGGCCAAGAGACCCAGTACTTC. Its translation: CASSQGVVGQETQYF.